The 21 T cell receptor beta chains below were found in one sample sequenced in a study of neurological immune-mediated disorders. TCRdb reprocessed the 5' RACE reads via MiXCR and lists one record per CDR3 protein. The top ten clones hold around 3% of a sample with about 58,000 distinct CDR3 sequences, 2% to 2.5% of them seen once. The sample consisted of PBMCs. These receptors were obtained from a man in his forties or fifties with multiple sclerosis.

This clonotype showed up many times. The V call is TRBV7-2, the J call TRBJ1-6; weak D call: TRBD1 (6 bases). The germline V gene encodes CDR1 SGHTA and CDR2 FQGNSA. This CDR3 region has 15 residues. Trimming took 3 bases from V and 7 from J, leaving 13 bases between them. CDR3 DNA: TGTGCCAGCAGCTTCGAAGACAGGCCGAATTCACCCCTCCACTTT. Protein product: CASSFEDRPNSPLHF.

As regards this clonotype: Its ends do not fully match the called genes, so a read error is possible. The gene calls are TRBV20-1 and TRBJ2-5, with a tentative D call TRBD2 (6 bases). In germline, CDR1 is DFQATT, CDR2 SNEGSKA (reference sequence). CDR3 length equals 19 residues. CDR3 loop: CSATPYATWRAGSGENQYF. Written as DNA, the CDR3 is TGCAGTGCTACCCCATACGCTACATGGAGGGCGGGGTCGGGAGAGAACCAGTACTTC.

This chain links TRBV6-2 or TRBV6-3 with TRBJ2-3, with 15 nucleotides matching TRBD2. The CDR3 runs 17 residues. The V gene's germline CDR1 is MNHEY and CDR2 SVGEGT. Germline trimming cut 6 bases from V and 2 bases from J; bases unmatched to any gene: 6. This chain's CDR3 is CASSRGLAGGITDTQYF. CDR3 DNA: TGTGCCAGCAGCCGCGGACTAGCGGGGGGGATCACAGATACGCAGTATTTT.

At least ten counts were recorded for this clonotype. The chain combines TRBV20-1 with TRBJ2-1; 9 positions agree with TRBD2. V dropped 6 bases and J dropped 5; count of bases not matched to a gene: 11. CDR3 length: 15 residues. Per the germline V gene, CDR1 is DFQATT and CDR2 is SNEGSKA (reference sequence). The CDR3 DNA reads TGCAGTGCCGATTTCGGACTAGCGAGAGACAATGAGCAGTTCTTC. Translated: CSADFGLARDNEQFF.

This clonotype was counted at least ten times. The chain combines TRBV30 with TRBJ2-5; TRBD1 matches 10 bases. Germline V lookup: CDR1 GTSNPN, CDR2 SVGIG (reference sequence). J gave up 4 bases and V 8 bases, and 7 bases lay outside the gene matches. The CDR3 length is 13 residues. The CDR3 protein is CAGTGEWPETQYF. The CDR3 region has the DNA TGTGCCGGGACAGGGGAATGGCCAGAGACCCAGTACTTC.

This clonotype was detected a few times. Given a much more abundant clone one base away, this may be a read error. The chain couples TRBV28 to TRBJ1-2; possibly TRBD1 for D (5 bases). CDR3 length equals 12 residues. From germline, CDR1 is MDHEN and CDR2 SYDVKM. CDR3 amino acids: CDSSSGTYGYTF. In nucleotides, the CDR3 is TGTGACAGCAGTTCCGGGACCTATGGCTACACCTTC.

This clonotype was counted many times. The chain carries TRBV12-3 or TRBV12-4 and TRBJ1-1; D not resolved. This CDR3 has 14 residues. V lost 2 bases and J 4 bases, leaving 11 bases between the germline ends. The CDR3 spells CASSLRLEGTEAFF. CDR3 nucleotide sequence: TGTGCCAGCAGTTTAAGGTTGGAGGGCACTGAAGCTTTCTTT.

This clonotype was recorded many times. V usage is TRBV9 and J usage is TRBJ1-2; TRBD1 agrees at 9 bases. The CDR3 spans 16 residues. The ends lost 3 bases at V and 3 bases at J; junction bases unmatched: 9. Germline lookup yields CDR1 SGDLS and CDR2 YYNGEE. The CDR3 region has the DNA TGTGCCAGCAGCGCGACACAGGGGGCATACGACTATGGCTACACCTTC. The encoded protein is CASSATQGAYDYGYTF.

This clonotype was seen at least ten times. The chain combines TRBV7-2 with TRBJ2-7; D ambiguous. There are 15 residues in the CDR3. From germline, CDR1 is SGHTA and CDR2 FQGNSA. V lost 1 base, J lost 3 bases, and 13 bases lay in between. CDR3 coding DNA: TGTGCCAGCAGCTTAGTAAGTGACGGAGTCTACGAGCAGTACTTC. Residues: CASSLVSDGVYEQYF.

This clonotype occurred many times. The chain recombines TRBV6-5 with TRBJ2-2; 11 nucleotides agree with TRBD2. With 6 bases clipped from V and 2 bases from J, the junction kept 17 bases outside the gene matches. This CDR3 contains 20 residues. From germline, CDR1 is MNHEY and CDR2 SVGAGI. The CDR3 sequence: CASRSLLAGGPLENTGELFF. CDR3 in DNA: TGTGCCAGCAGATCTCTCCTAGCGGGGGGCCCCCTAGAAAACACCGGGGAGCTGTTTTTT.

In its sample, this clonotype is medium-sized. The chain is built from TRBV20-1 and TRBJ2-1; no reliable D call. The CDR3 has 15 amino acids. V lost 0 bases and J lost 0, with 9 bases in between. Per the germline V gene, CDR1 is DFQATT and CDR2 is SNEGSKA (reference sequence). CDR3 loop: CSARDLESSYNEQFF. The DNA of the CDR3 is TGCAGTGCTAGAGATCTAGAGAGCTCCTACAATGAGCAGTTCTTC.

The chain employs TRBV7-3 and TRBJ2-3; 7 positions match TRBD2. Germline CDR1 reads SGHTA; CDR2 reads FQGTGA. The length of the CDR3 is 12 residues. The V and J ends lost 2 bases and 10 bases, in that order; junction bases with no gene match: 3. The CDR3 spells CASSLSSGAQYF. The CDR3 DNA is TGTGCCAGCAGCTTATCGAGCGGGGCGCAGTATTTT.

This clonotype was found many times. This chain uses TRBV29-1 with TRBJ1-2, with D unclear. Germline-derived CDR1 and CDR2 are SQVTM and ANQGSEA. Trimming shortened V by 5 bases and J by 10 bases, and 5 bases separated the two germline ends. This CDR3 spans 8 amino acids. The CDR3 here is CSVMPYTF. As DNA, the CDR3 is TGCAGCGTTATGCCCTACACCTTC.

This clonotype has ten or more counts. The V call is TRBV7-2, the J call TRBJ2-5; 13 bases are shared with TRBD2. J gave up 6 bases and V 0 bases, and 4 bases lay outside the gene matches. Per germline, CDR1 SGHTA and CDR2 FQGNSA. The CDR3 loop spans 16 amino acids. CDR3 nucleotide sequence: TGTGCCAGCAGCTTAGCCCGGGGACTAGCGGGGAAGACCCAGTACTTC. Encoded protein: CASSLARGLAGKTQYF.

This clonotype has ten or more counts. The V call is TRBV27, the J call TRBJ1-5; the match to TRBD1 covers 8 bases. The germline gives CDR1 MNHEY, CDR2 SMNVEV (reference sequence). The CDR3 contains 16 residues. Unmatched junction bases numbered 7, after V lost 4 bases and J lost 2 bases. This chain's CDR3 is CASSSWDRRGNQPQHF. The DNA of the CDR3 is TGTGCCAGCAGTTCCTGGGACAGGAGGGGCAATCAGCCCCAGCATTTT.

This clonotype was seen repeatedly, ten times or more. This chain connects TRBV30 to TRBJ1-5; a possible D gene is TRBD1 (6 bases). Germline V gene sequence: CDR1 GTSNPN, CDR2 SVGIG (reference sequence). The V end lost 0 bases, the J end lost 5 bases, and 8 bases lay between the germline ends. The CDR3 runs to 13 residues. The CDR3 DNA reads TGTGCCTGGAGTGTAGGGGGGGATCAGCCCCAGCATTTT. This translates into CAWSVGGDQPQHF. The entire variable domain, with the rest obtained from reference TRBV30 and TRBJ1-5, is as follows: SQTIHQWPATLVQPVGSPLSLECTVEGTSNPNLYWYRQAAGRGLQLLFYSVGIGQISSEVPQNLSASRPQDRQFILSSKKLLLSDSGFYLCAWSVGGDQPQHFGDGTRLSIL.

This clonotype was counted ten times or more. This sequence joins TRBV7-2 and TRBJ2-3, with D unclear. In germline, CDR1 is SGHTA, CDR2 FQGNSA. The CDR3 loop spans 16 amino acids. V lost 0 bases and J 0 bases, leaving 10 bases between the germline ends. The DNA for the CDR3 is TGTGCCAGCAGCTTAGCGCGTGGGCAGAGCACAGATACGCAGTATTTT. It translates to CASSLARGQSTDTQYF.

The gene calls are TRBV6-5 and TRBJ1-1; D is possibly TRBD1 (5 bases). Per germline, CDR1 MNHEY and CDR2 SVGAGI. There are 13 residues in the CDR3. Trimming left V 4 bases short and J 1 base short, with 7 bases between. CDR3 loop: CASSFRENTEAFF. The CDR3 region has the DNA TGTGCCAGCAGTTTCAGGGAGAACACTGAAGCTTTCTTT.

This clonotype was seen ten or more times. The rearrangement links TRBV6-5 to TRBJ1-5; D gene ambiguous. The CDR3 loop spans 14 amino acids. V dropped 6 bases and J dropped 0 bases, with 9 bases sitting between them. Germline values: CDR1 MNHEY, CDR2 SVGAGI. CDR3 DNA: TGTGCCAGCAGAAATGGGAATAGCAATCAGCCCCAGCATTTT. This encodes CASRNGNSNQPQHF.

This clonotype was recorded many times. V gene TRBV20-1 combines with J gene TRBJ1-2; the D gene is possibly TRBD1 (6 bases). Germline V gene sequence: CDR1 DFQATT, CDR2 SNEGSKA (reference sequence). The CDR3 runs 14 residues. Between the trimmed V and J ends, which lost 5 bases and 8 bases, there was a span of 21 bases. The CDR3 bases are TGCAGTGCTTCCCCAACAGGGCGGGCGGAGGGCTACACCTTC. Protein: CSASPTGRAEGYTF.

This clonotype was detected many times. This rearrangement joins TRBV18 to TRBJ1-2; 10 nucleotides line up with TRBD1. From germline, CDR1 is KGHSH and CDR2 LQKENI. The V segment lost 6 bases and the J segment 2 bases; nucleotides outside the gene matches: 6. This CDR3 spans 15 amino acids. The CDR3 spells CASSGGQGPNYGYTF. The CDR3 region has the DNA TGTGCCAGCTCCGGGGGACAGGGGCCGAACTATGGCTACACCTTC.